This is a list of T cell receptor beta chains from one sample in a study of blood T cells in healthy people across ages. TCRdb re-called the 5' RACE reads through MiXCR, storing one row per CDR3 protein. The sample has approximately 800,000 distinct CDR3 sequences, 46% seen once; the top ten hold 15% to 20%. The sample comprised blood. The receptors were gathered from an elderly man in good health. Both conserved end residues are part of each CDR3. Each record gives: V gene, clone size, D gene, J gene, CDR3 length, CDR3 protein, CDR3 DNA. The D gene is left open where the match is weak. The size entry is marked missing in some rows and otherwise reads once, few, many or a size class.

TRBV28,.,TRBD2,TRBJ2-5,16,CASRETPGLLQETQYF,TGTGCCAGCAGAGAGACGCCGGGACTACTACAAGAGACCCAGTACTTC
TRBV20-1,.,TRBD2,TRBJ2-3,18,CSARPGLAGVVGHRYAYF,TGCAGTGCTAGACCGGGACTAGCGGGAGTAGTGGGGCACAGATACGCGTATTTT
TRBV20-1,few,TRBD1,TRBJ2-1,16,CSARVLTGGRGGEQFF,TGCAGTGCTAGAGTACTGACAGGGGGGCGGGGCGGGGAGCAGTTCTTC
TRBV7-9,few,.,TRBJ2-7,13,CASSLATPYEQYF,TGTGCCAGCAGCTTAGCTACGCCCTACGAGCAGTACTTC
TRBV7-2,once,TRBD1,TRBJ2-7,15,CASSGDRGNGYEQYF,TGTGCCAGCAGCGGGGACAGGGGAAATGGGTACGAGCAGTACTTC
TRBV2,.,.,TRBJ1-5,13,CASADRRNQPQHF,TGTGCCAGCGCTGACAGGAGGAACCAGCCCCAGCATTTT
TRBV9,many,TRBD1,TRBJ2-7,15,CASSVVDRGLGEQYF,TGTGCCAGCAGCGTAGTGGACAGGGGGCTTGGCGAGCAGTACTTC
TRBV5-1,.,.,TRBJ2-5,16,CASSLDGTSVGETQYF,TGCGCCAGCAGCTTGGATGGTACCTCGGTGGGAGAGACCCAGTACTTC
TRBV5-1,.,TRBD1,TRBJ1-4,14,CASSFGTGQEKLFF,TGCGCCAGCAGCTTCGGGACAGGACAAGAAAAACTGTTTTTT
TRBV20-1,few,TRBD1,TRBJ1-2,14,CSARKAGGNYGYTF,TGCAGTGCTAGAAAGGCAGGGGGGAACTATGGCTACACCTTC
TRBV7-2,.,.,TRBJ2-7,15,CASSQISGLTYEQYF,TGTGCCAGCAGCCAAATCTCGGGGCTAACCTACGAGCAGTACTTC
TRBV18,once,.,TRBJ2-1,16,CASSPSELGVYNEQFF,TGTGCCAGCTCACCAAGCGAGCTGGGGGTCTACAATGAGCAGTTCTTC
TRBV20-1,few,.,TRBJ2-3,11,CSARGWDTQYF,TGCAGTGCTAGAGGTTGGGATACGCAGTATTTT
TRBV9,.,.,TRBJ1-4,15,CASSVEGSTNEKLFF,TGTGCCAGCAGCGTAGAGGGGAGTACTAATGAAAAACTGTTTTTT
TRBV20-1,.,.,TRBJ2-4,13,CSARGTGVDIQYF,TGCAGTGCTAGAGGGACTGGCGTGGACATTCAGTACTTC
TRBV18,.,.,TRBJ2-1,15,CASSPADPSYNEQFF,TGTGCCAGCTCACCAGCGGATCCCTCCTACAATGAGCAGTTCTTC
TRBV12-3/TRBV12-4,.,.,TRBJ1-5,15,CASSNRAGDNQPQHF,TGTGCCAGCAGTAACCGGGCAGGGGACAATCAGCCCCAGCATTTT
TRBV5-1,many,.,TRBJ1-1,14,CASSLEGLNTEAFF,TGTGCCAGCAGCTTAGAGGGATTGAACACTGAAGCTTTCTTT
TRBV12-3/TRBV12-4,.,.,TRBJ2-1,14,CASSIASGLNEQFF,TGTGCCAGCTCCATAGCATCGGGTCTAAATGAGCAGTTCTTC
TRBV29-1,.,TRBD1,TRBJ2-1,17,CSVDPSADDRAHNEQFF,TGCAGCGTTGACCCTTCGGCCGACGACAGGGCCCACAATGAGCAGTTCTTC
TRBV5-1,.,TRBD2,TRBJ2-7,14,CAGSLSSGEYEQYF,TGCGCCGGCAGCTTGTCCAGCGGGGAGTACGAGCAGTACTTC
TRBV7-2,.,TRBD2,TRBJ2-1,16,CASSLGLWGINNEQFF,TGTGCCAGCAGCTTGGGACTATGGGGGATAAACAATGAGCAGTTCTTC
TRBV10-1,few,.,TRBJ2-7,13,CASSDGDKNEQYF,TGCGCCAGCAGTGATGGGGATAAGAACGAGCAGTACTTC
TRBV3-1,.,.,TRBJ2-1,12,CASSPSVNEQFF,TGTGCCAGCAGCCCTTCGGTCAATGAGCAGTTCTTC
TRBV29-1,many,.,TRBJ2-1,12,CSVAPTHNEQFF,TGCAGCGTTGCCCCCACTCACAATGAGCAGTTCTTC
TRBV20-1,few,.,TRBJ1-1,10,CSASYTEAFF,TGCAGTGCTAGTTACACTGAAGCTTTCTTT
TRBV11-3,.,.,TRBJ2-7,13,CASSLAISYEQYF,TGTGCCAGCAGCTTAGCCATATCCTACGAGCAGTACTTC
TRBV6-2/TRBV6-3,.,TRBD2,TRBJ2-1,19,CASKIGVILAEYSYNEQFF,TGTGCCAGCAAGATCGGTGTCATCCTAGCGGAATATTCCTACAATGAGCAGTTCTTC
TRBV9,many,.,TRBJ2-3,17,CASSVGGRGRSTDTQYF,TGTGCCAGCAGCGTAGGCGGACGCGGCCGGAGCACAGATACGCAGTATTTT
TRBV3-1,.,.,TRBJ2-3,14,CASSQGLVTDTQYF,TGTGCCAGCAGCCAAGGACTAGTGACAGATACGCAGTATTTT
TRBV7-8,.,.,TRBJ2-7,13,CASSLGGFGEQYF,TGTGCCAGCAGCTTGGGCGGGTTCGGCGAGCAGTACTTC
TRBV9,few,.,TRBJ2-3,16,CASSIRSGTPTDTQYF,TGTGCCAGCAGCATACGTAGCGGCACGCCCACAGATACGCAGTATTTT
TRBV20-1,many,.,TRBJ2-1,15,CSARDGRSSYNEQFF,TGCAGTGCTAGAGATGGGCGGTCCTCCTACAATGAGCAGTTCTTC
TRBV6-5,.,.,TRBJ2-3,15,CASSYGQRGTDTQYF,TGTGCCAGCAGTTACGGACAGCGGGGCACAGATACGCAGTATTTT
TRBV5-1,few,.,TRBJ1-1,16,CASSLYRTDLNTEAFF,TGCGCCAGCAGCTTATATAGGACAGATTTGAACACTGAAGCTTTCTTT
TRBV30,.,.,TRBJ1-5,14,CAWSVLGGNQPQHF,TGTGCCTGGAGTGTTTTGGGTGGCAATCAGCCCCAGCATTTT
TRBV7-9,.,TRBD2,TRBJ2-5,15,CASSPPGLDFETQYF,TGTGCCAGCAGCCCTCCGGGACTAGATTTTGAGACCCAGTACTTC
TRBV28,.,.,TRBJ2-5,15,CASSLNQDYQETQYF,TGTGCCAGCAGTTTAAACCAGGACTATCAAGAGACCCAGTACTTC
TRBV7-8,.,.,TRBJ2-7,16,CASSPRGSGRNYEQYF,TGTGCCAGCAGCCCGAGGGGCAGCGGTAGGAACTACGAGCAGTACTTC
TRBV24-1,once,.,TRBJ2-7,16,CATSGLGGGKDNEQYF,TGTGCCACCAGTGGTCTGGGGGGGGGCAAGGACAATGAGCAGTACTTC